This paragraph covers one T cell receptor (beta chain) sequence. Original processing notes: Researchers report that nucleated cell counts were estimated from reference gene primer amplification. Generated by immunoSEQ multiplex PCR, the TCRdb table keeps only in-frame clones and is missing some. V and J calls and clone size are as listed in that table; D and trimming were resolved from the DNA. The table lists about 250,000 clones, around nine tenths of them singletons. CDR3 length equals 15 residues. Germline V gives CDR1 SEHNR, CDR2 FQNEAQ (reference sequence). V lost 5 bases, J lost 6 bases, and 11 bases stayed unmatched. This record belongs to a study of blood T cell repertoires in COVID-19. Overall study: Sources were T cells, B-cell-depleted T cells, or PBMCs; the material itself was cDNA or gDNA.

Material: peripheral blood. This sequence was found in a woman aged 55-69 years who had recovered from COVID-19. V is TRBV7-9 and J is TRBJ2-7; TRBD2 aligns across 9 bases. The CDR3 DNA sequence: TGTGCCAGCAGCGACTCGAAGCGGGGGGTCCTCGAGCAGTACTTC. It is translated as CASSDSKRGVLEQYF.